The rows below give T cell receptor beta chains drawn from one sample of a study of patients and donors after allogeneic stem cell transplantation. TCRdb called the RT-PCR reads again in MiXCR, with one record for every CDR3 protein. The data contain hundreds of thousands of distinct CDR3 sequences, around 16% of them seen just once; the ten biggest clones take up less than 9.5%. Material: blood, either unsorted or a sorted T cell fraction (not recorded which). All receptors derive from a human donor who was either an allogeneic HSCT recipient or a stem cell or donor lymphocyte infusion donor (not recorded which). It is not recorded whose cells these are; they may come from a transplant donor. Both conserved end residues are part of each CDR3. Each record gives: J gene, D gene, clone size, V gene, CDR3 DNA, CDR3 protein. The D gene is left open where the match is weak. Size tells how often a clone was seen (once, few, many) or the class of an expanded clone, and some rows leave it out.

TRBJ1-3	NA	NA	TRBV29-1	TGCAGCGTTCCGCAGGGGTCTGGAAACACCATATATTTT	CSVPQGSGNTIYF
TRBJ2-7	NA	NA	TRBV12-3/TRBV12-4	TGTGCCAGCACCCTGGGAGGTCGCGAGCAGTACTTC	CASTLGGREQYF
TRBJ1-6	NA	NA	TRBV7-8	TGTGCCAGCAGCTTAGGGGGCCATAATTCACCCCTCCACTTT	CASSLGGHNSPLHF
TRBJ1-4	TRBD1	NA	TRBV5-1	TGCGCCAGCAGCGAAGACACAGGGGGGGTGGGGAAACTGTTTTTT	CASSEDTGGVGKLFF
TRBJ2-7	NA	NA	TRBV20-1	TGCAGTGCTAGAGATTTAAGGACGGACTCCTACGAGCAGTACTTC	CSARDLRTDSYEQYF
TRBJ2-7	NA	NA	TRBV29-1	TGCAGCGTTGACCCCGGGACATCTGGCTACGAGCAGTACTTC	CSVDPGTSGYEQYF
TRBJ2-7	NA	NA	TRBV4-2	TGTGCCAGCAGCCAAGCCTTAGGCGGCGAGCAGTACTTC	CASSQALGGEQYF
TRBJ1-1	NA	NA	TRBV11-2	TGTGCCAGCAGGCCATTCATGCCGGGACCCTCGGGGAACACTGAAGCTTTCTTT	CASRPFMPGPSGNTEAFF
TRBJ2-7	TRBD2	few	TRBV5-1	TGCGCCAGCGGGACTAGCGGGAACTACGAGCAGTACTTC	CASGTSGNYEQYF
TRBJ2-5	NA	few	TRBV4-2	TGTGCCAGCAGCCAAGATAACTCCCGAGGGGAGACCCAGTACTTC	CASSQDNSRGETQYF
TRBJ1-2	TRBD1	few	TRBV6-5	TGTGCCAGCAGTACTGGACAGGGAAGCTACACCTTC	CASSTGQGSYTF
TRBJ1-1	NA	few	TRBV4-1	TGCGCCAGCAGCCCGCCACAGGGCGACGGCACTGAAGCTTTCTTT	CASSPPQGDGTEAFF
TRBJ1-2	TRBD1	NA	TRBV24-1	TGTGCCACCAGTGACGTGGACAGGGGCTACACCTTC	CATSDVDRGYTF
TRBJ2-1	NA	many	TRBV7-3	TGTGCCAGCAGCCTCAGCTCCTACAATGAGCAGTTCTTC	CASSLSSYNEQFF
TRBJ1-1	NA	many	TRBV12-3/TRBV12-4	TGTGCCAGCAGTCCCCTCCGCAGTGAAGCTTTCTTT	CASSPLRSEAFF
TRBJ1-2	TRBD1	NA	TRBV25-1	TGTGCCAGCAGTGAATCCCCAAACAGGGGAGATGGCTACACCTTC	CASSESPNRGDGYTF
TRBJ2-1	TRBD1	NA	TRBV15	TGTGCCACCAGTGGGACAGCAAGCCCGCAGTTCTTC	CATSGTASPQFF
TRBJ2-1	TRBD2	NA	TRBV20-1	TGCAGTGCTAGATTTGCTCCTAGCGGGGGGTCCAATGAGCAGTTCTTC	CSARFAPSGGSNEQFF
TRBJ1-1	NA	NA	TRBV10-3	TGTGCCATCAGTCTGTCAATGAACACTGAAGCTTTCTTT	CAISLSMNTEAFF
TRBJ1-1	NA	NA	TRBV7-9	TGTGCCAGCAGCTTAGAGGAGTCGTTTGAAGCTTTCTTT	CASSLEESFEAFF
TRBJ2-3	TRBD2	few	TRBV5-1	TGCGCCAGCAGCGGCCTTTGGGGCGGGGGAACAGATACGCAGTATTTT	CASSGLWGGGTDTQYF
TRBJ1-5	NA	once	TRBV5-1	TGCGCCAGCAGCTTGGAGGGACATCTTAATCAGCCCCAGCATTTT	CASSLEGHLNQPQHF
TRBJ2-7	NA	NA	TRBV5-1	TGCGCCAGCAGCTTTAGAAACGAGCAGTACTTC	CASSFRNEQYF
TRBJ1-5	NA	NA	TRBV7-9	TGTGCCAGCAGCTTAGGGGTAGGGCAGAGGGCTCAGCCCCAGCATTTT	CASSLGVGQRAQPQHF
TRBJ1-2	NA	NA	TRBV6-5	TGTGCCAGCAGTTACGTATCTAACTATGGCTACACCTTC	CASSYVSNYGYTF
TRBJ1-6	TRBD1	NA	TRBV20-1	TGCAGTGCCGAAACTGGGACAGCTTACAATTCACCCCTCCACTTT	CSAETGTAYNSPLHF
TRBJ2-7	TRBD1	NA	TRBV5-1	TGCGCCAGCAGCTCCCGGGGACAGGGTAAGAACGAGCAGTACTTC	CASSSRGQGKNEQYF
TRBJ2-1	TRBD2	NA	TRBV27	TGTGCCAGCCGGGGACTAGCGGGGGGTCGAAGCTCCTACAATGAGCAGTTCTTC	CASRGLAGGRSSYNEQFF
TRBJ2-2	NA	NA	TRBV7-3	TGTGCCAGCAGCCCGTGGGGCCCCGGAACCGGGGAGCTGTTTTTT	CASSPWGPGTGELFF
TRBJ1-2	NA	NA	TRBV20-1	TGCAGTGCTACGAGGGACTATGGCTACACCTTC	CSATRDYGYTF
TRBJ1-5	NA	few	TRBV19	TGTGCCAGCTGTTCGGGGGCTGATCAGCCCCAGCATTTT	CASCSGADQPQHF
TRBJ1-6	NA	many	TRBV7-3	TGTGCCAGCAGCGTCCAGGGGAGTTCACCCCTCCACTTT	CASSVQGSSPLHF
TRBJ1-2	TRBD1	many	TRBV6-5	TGTGCCAGCAGTTACTCCGACAGGGGAAGGCGCTACACCTTC	CASSYSDRGRRYTF
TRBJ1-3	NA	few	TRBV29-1	TGCAGCGTTGAATCAGGGTCAAGAAACACCATATATTTT	CSVESGSRNTIYF
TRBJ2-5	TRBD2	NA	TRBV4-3	TGCGCCAGCAGCCGCCAACTAGCGGGGGGGCAAGAGACCCAGTACTTC	CASSRQLAGGQETQYF
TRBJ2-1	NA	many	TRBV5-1	TGCGCCAGCAGCTTCGCGGGGACGGACCACAATGAGCAGTTCTTC	CASSFAGTDHNEQFF
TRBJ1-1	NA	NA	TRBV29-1	TGCAGCGTTGAGTACACTGAAGCTTTCTTT	CSVEYTEAFF
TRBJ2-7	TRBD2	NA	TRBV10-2	TGCGCCAGCAGTGCGACTAGCGGGTTATCGTACGAGCAGTACTTC	CASSATSGLSYEQYF
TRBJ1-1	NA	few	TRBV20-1	TGCAGTGCTAGAGATCTTAGGGGCTTGAACACTGAAGCTTTCTTT	CSARDLRGLNTEAFF
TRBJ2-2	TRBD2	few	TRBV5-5	TGTGCCAGCAGCCGCGGGGGGCGGAACACCGGGGAGCTGTTTTTT	CASSRGGRNTGELFF
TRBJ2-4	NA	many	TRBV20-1	TGCAGTCGGCCAGGTCTAGCCAAAAACATTCAGTACTTC	CSRPGLAKNIQYF
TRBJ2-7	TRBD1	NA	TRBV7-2	TGTGCCAGCAGGTCCACAGGGGCCGGCGAGCAGTACTTC	CASRSTGAGEQYF
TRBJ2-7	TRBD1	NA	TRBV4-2	TGTGCCAGCAGCCATGGACAGGGGGCCAACGAGCAGTACTTC	CASSHGQGANEQYF
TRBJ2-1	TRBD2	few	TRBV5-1	TGCGCCAGCAGCCCAACTAGCGGGGGGTTACCTTACTCCTACAATGAGCAGTTCTTC	CASSPTSGGLPYSYNEQFF
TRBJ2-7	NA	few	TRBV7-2	TGTGCCAGCAGCGCCCACTGGGGCCAAGGATACGAGCAGTACTTC	CASSAHWGQGYEQYF
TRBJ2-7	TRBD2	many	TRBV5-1	TGCGCCAGCAGCTTGGGACTAGCGGGAGGCGAGCAGTACTTC	CASSLGLAGGEQYF
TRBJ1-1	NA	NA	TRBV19	TGTGCCAGTAGTCGCGGGGACCTAGGAAATCCTGAAGCTTTCTTT	CASSRGDLGNPEAFF
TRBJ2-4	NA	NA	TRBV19	TGTGCCAGTAGTGTCCAGGGGGCCAAAAACATTCAGTACTTC	CASSVQGAKNIQYF
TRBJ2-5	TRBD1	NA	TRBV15	TGTGCCACCAGCAGGGCAGGACAGGGGCAAGAGACCCAGTACTTC	CATSRAGQGQETQYF
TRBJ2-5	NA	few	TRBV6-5	TGTGCCAGCAGTTCCTCCCTCGCGGGGAATATAGAGACCCAGTACTTC	CASSSSLAGNIETQYF
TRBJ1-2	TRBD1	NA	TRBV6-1	TGTGCCAGCAGCCGAGGACAGGGGGCGGCTGGCTACACCTTC	CASSRGQGAAGYTF
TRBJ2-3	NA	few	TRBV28	TGTGCCAGCAGTTTGAACGAGATAGCGCTTGGGACAGATACGCAGTATTTT	CASSLNEIALGTDTQYF
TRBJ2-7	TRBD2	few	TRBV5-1	TGCGCCAGCAGCGGGTTTGAAAAGCGGGAGGCCTACGAGCAGTACTTC	CASSGFEKREAYEQYF
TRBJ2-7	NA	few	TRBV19	TGTGCCAGTAGTATCGGGCTGGTCTACGAGCAGTACTTC	CASSIGLVYEQYF
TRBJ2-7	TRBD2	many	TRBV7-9	TGTGCCAGCAGCTTAAGAGGGCTAGCGGGGACCTACGAGCAGTACTTC	CASSLRGLAGTYEQYF
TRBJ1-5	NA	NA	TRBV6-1	TGTGCCAGCAGTCCAGGGTTGCCTCAGCCCCAGCATTTT	CASSPGLPQPQHF
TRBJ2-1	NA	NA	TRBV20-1	TGCAGTGCAGCTGGGGTTCGCTACAATGAGCAGTTCTTC	CSAAGVRYNEQFF
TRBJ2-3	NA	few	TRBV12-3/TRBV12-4	TGTGCCAGCAGTTTATTTCGATCCGATACGCAGTATTTT	CASSLFRSDTQYF
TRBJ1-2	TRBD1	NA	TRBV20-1	TGCAGTGCTCCCCCACGGCAGGGGGCAGACTATGGCTACACCTTC	CSAPPRQGADYGYTF
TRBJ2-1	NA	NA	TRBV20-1	TGCAGTGCTAGGGGAGAGGGGAGAAATGAGCAGTTCTTC	CSARGEGRNEQFF